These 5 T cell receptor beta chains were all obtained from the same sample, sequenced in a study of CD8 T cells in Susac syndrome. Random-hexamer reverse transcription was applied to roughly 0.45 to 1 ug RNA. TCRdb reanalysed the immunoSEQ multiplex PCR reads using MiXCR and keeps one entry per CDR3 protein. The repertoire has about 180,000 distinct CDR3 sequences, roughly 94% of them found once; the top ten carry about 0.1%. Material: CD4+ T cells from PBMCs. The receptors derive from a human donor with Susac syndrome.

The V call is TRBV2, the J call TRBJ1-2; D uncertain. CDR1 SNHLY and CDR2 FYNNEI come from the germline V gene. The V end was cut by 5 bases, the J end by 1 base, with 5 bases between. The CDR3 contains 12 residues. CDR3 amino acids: CASSRFNYGYTF. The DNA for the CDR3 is TGTGCCAGCAGTCGTTTTAACTATGGCTACACCTTC. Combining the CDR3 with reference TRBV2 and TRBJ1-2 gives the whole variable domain EPEVTQTPSHQVTQMGQEVILRCVPISNHLYFYWYRQILGQKVEFLVSFYNNEISEKSEIFDDQFSVERPDGSNFTLKIRSTKLEDSAMYFCASSRFNYGYTFGSGTRLTVV.

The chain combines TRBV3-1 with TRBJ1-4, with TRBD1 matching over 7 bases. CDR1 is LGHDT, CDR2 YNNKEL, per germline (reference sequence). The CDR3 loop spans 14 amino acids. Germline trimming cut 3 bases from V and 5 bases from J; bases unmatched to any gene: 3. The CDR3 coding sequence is TGTGCCAGCAGCCACCAGGGACAGAATGAAAAACTGTTTTTT. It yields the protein CASSHQGQNEKLFF.

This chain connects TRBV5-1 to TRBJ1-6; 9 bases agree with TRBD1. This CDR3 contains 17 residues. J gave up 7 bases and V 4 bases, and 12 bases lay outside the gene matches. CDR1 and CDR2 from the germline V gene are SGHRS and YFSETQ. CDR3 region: CASSSLGQGVPNSPLHF. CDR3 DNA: TGCGCCAGCAGCAGCCTGGGACAGGGTGTTCCAAATTCACCCCTCCACTTT.

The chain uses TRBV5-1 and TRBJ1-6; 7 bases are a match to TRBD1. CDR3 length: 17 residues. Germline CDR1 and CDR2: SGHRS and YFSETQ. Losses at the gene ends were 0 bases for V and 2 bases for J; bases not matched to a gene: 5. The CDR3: CASSLETGTAYNSPLHF. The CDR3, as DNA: TGCGCCAGCAGCTTGGAAACAGGGACAGCCTATAATTCACCCCTCCACTTT.

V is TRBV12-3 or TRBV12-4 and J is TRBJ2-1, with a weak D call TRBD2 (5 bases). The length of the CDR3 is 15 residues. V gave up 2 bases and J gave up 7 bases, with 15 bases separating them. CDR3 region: CASSLSEGRRNEQFF. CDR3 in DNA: TGTGCCAGCAGTTTAAGTGAGGGCAGGAGGAATGAGCAGTTCTTC.